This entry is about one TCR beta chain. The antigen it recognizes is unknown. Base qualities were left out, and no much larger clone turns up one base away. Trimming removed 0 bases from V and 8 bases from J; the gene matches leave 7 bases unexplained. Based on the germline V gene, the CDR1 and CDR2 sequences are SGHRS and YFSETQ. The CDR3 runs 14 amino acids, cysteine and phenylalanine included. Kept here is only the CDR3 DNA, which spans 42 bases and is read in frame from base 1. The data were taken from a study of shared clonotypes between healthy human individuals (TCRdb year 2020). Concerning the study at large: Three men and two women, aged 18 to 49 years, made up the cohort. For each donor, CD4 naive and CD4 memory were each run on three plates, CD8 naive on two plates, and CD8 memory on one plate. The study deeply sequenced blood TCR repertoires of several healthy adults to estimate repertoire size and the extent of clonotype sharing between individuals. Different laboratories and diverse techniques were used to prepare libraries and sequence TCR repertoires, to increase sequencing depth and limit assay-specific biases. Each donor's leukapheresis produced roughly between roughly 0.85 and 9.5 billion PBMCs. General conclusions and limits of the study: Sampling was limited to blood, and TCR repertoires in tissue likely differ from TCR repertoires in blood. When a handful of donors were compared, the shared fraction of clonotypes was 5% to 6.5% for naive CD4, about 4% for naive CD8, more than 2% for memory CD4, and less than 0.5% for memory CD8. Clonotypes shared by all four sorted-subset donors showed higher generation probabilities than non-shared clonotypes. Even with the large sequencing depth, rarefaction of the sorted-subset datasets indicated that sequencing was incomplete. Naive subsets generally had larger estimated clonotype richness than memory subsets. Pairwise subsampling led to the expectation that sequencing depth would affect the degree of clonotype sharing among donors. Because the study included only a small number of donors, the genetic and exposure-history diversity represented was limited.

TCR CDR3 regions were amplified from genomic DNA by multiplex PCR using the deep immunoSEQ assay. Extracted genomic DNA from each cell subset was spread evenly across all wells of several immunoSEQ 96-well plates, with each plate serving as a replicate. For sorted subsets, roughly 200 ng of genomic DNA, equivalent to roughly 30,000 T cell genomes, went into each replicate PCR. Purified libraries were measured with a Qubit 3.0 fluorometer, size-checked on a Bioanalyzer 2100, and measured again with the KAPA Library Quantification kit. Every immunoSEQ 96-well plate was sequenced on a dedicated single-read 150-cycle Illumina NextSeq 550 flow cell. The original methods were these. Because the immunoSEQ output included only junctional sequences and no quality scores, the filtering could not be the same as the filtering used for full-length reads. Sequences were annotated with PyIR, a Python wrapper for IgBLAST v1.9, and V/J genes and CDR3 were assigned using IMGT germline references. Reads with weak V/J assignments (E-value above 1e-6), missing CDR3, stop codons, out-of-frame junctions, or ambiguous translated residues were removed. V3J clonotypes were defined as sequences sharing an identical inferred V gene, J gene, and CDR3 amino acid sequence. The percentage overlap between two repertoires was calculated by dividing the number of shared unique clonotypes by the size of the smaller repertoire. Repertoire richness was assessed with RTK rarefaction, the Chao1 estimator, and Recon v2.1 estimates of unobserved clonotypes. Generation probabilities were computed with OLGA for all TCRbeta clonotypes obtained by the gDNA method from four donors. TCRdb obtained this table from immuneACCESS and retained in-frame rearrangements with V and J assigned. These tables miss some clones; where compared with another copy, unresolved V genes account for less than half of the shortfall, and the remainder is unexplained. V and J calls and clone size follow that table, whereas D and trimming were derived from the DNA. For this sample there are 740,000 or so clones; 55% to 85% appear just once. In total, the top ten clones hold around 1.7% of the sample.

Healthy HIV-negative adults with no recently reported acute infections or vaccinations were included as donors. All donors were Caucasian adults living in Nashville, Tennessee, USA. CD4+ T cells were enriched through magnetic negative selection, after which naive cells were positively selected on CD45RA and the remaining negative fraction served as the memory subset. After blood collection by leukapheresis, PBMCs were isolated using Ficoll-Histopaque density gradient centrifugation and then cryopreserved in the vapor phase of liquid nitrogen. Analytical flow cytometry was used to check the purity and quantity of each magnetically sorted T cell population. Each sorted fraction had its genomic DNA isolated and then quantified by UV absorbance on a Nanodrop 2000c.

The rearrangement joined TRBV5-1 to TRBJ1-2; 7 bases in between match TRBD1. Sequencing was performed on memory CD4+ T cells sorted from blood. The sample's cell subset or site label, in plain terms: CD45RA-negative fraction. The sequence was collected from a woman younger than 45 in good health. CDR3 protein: CASSLALQGGGYTF. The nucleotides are TGCGCCAGCAGCTTGGCCCTTCAGGGGGGCGGCTACACCTTC. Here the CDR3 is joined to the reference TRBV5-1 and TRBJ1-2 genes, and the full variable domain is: KAGVTQTPRYLIKTRGQQVTLSCSPISGHRSVSWYQQTPGQGLQFLFEYFSETQRNKGNFPGRFSGRQFSNSRSEMNVSTLELGDSALYLCASSLALQGGGYTFGSGTRLTVV.